The following is a TCR beta chain sequence with its context. Its antigen is still unknown. No much larger clone exists at a distance of one base, and base qualities are not known. The record originates from a study of blood T cell repertoires in COVID-19 (TCRdb year 2020). Some background on the complete study: Samples covering the acute and convalescent phases of COVID-19 were provided by collaborators in the United States, Italy and Spain. The repertoires were made available in a free public database intended to serve as a resource for research on the immune response to SARS-CoV-2. The material from the prospective study consisted of cDNA or gDNA derived from T cells, B-cell-depleted T cells, or PBMCs. The dataset comprised deeply sampled blood TCRbeta repertoires from subjects exposed to, actively infected with, or recovered from COVID-19. Where available, HLA class I and class II types were obtained from metadata supplied by the sample provider rather than from assay-based typing. Samples were obtained from the ongoing ImmuneRACE study (first 160 participants) and from roughly 1,300 subjects provided by 6 global collaborators. The sample metadata nearly always contained a de-identified subject ID, COVID-19 status, age in years and sex.

The research as a whole found: The amount of clinical and demographic metadata varied by source and participant and was provided uncurated.

TCRbeta CDR3 regions were amplified from genomic DNA using the immunoSEQ Assay, a bias-controlled multiplex PCR. The published analysis was carried out like this. Nucleated cell counts per sample were estimated from amplification of reference gene primers within the assay. To quantify the absolute abundance of each unique TCRbeta CDR3 rearrangement, sequence reads were collapsed and filtered. For each sample, productive Simpson clonality was calculated as the square root of Simpson's diversity index across productive rearrangements. This is the immuneACCESS table as TCRdb keeps it, with only in-frame sequences that have V and J called. A part of the clones is gone; compared with another copy, unresolved V genes explain less than half, and the rest is unexplained. The D gene and trimming were derived from the DNA, and the V and J assignments and clone size from that table. The sample includes about 55,000 clones, with 65% to 90% observed a single time. About 13% of the sample goes to the ten largest clones.

Trimming removed 2 bases from V and 0 bases from J, leaving 5 bases between the germline ends. The CDR3 holds 15 amino acids from the cysteine to the phenylalanine. The retained sequence is limited to the CDR3, 45 bases, with the frame set at the first base. Per the germline V gene (reference sequence), MNHEY is the CDR1 and SMNVEV is the CDR2. Each collaborating institution followed its own protocols to collect whole blood in K2EDTA tubes. For TCRbeta analysis, collaborators shipped samples as frozen whole blood, isolated PBMCs, or DNA extracted from either of those sample types. The V and J genes are TRBV27 and TRBJ2-6; the D segment cannot be called with confidence. The origin of this receptor is a human donor in a cohort sampled during active COVID-19. The sample consisted of peripheral blood. In nucleotides, the sequence is TGTGCCAGCAGTTTACGGTTCTCTGGGGCCAACGTCCTGACTTTC. This yields the protein CASSLRFSGANVLTF.